This T cell receptor (beta chain) was sequenced for a study of T cell responses to AZD1222 COVID-19 vaccine. Study conclusions and caveats: Scientists sampled the repertoires only once the peak T cell response had passed.

The table came from immunoSEQ multiplex PCR; TCRdb's copy has only in-frame clones and leaves some out. The profile shows about 110,000 clones, less than 90% of them singletons. A note on this clone: The antigen remains undetermined.

V was clipped by 8 bases and J by 5 bases; unmatched bases: 5. The CDR3 runs 14 residues. Germline CDR1 is WNHNN and CDR2 is SYGVQD (reference sequence). The sequenced sample was peripheral blood, obtained on day 0 of AZD1222 vaccination. The V gene is TRBV10-1, the J gene TRBJ2-1; TRBD2 matches at 11 bases. The TCR sequence derives from an adult in good health. The CDR3 sequence: CASASGGSNNEQFF. The DNA of the CDR3 is TGCGCCAGCGCTAGCGGGGGGTCTAACAATGAGCAGTTCTTC.